Listed below are T cell receptor beta chains from one sample, sequenced in a study of CD8+CD57+ T cells in acquired aplastic anemia. TCRdb independently ran MiXCR on the reads; one entry per CDR3 protein. This table has roughly 240,000 distinct CDR3 sequences, approximately 45% appearing once. Sequenced: sorted CD4+, CD8+, or CD8+CD57+ T cells (not recorded which) from PBMCs. The receptors here all came from a human donor with aplastic anemia. Both conserved end residues are part of each CDR3. Each record gives: clone size, J gene, V gene, D gene, CDR3 DNA, CDR3 protein. The D gene is left open where the match is weak. Expanded clones are given a class, and other clones once, few, many or no size at all.

clone_size: many; j_call: TRBJ1-1; v_call: TRBV4-1; d_call: TRBD1; cdr3_nt: TGCGCCAGCAGCCAAGGACAGGGCGGTACTGAAGCTTTCTTT; cdr3_aa: CASSQGQGGTEAFF
clone_size: many; j_call: TRBJ1-2; v_call: TRBV2; d_call: -; cdr3_nt: TGTGCCAGCAGTGTTACCATCCTTGGGATTGGCTACACCTTC; cdr3_aa: CASSVTILGIGYTF
clone_size: many; j_call: TRBJ2-3; v_call: TRBV7-8; d_call: -; cdr3_nt: TGTGCCAGCACCAACCAGGACCCAGATACGCAGTATTTT; cdr3_aa: CASTNQDPDTQYF
clone_size: many; j_call: TRBJ1-1; v_call: TRBV28; d_call: -; cdr3_nt: TGTGCCAGCAGAGACATAAACACTGAAGCTTTCTTT; cdr3_aa: CASRDINTEAFF
clone_size: -; j_call: TRBJ2-1; v_call: TRBV7-9; d_call: TRBD2; cdr3_nt: TGTGCCAGCGGCTTAAGGACTAGCGGGAGCCCCGGTGAGCAGTTCTTC; cdr3_aa: CASGLRTSGSPGEQFF
clone_size: -; j_call: TRBJ2-2; v_call: TRBV20-1; d_call: -; cdr3_nt: TGCAGTGCTAGAGATACAAAAGGGGTGGTGGACACCGGGGAGCTGTTTTTT; cdr3_aa: CSARDTKGVVDTGELFF
clone_size: -; j_call: TRBJ2-3; v_call: TRBV5-1; d_call: TRBD2; cdr3_nt: TGCGCCAGCACTAACCCCTCTAGCGGGGGCACAGATACGCAGTATTTT; cdr3_aa: CASTNPSSGGTDTQYF
clone_size: -; j_call: TRBJ1-1; v_call: TRBV10-1; d_call: -; cdr3_nt: TGTGCCAGCTCACGCCTCAGGCCGGGGTGGCAGGGGTTGTTCTTT; cdr3_aa: CASSRLRPGWQGLFF
clone_size: once; j_call: TRBJ2-5; v_call: TRBV14; d_call: TRBD2; cdr3_nt: TGTGCCAGCAGCCAAGGACTAGCGCAGGAGACCCAGTACTTC; cdr3_aa: CASSQGLAQETQYF
clone_size: many; j_call: TRBJ2-6; v_call: TRBV6-2/TRBV6-3; d_call: -; cdr3_nt: TGTGCCAGCAGTTACGTGGGTCCTGGGGCCAACGTCCTGACTTTC; cdr3_aa: CASSYVGPGANVLTF
clone_size: -; j_call: TRBJ1-1; v_call: TRBV29-1; d_call: -; cdr3_nt: TGCAGCGCTGGCGGGGCCAGACCAGAAGCTTTCTTT; cdr3_aa: CSAGGARPEAFF
clone_size: once; j_call: TRBJ1-1; v_call: TRBV10-2; d_call: -; cdr3_nt: TGCGCCAGCAGTGAGTCAAGTGGTGAAGCTTTCTTT; cdr3_aa: CASSESSGEAFF
clone_size: -; j_call: TRBJ1-6; v_call: TRBV6-1; d_call: -; cdr3_nt: TGTGCCAGCAGTCTCACGCAGGCGTCTAATTCACCCCTCCACTTT; cdr3_aa: CASSLTQASNSPLHF
clone_size: many; j_call: TRBJ2-1; v_call: TRBV7-9; d_call: TRBD2; cdr3_nt: TGTGCCAGCAGGGGGACTAGCAGCTCCTACAATGAGCAGTTCTTC; cdr3_aa: CASRGTSSSYNEQFF
clone_size: many; j_call: TRBJ2-7; v_call: TRBV7-9; d_call: -; cdr3_nt: TGTGCCAGCAGCCTACCCCCCCCCTACGAGCAGTACTTC; cdr3_aa: CASSLPPPYEQYF
clone_size: many; j_call: TRBJ2-1; v_call: TRBV6-5; d_call: -; cdr3_nt: TGTGCCAGCAGTTATGGGGGGTATGAGCAGTTCTTC; cdr3_aa: CASSYGGYEQFF
clone_size: few; j_call: TRBJ1-2; v_call: TRBV7-2; d_call: -; cdr3_nt: TGTGCCAGCAGCTTACGTTCCCGCAACCTCAACTATGGCTACACCTTC; cdr3_aa: CASSLRSRNLNYGYTF
clone_size: many; j_call: TRBJ2-7; v_call: TRBV11-2; d_call: -; cdr3_nt: TGTGCCAGCAGCTTAGATTACTCCTACGAGCAGTACTTC; cdr3_aa: CASSLDYSYEQYF
clone_size: -; j_call: TRBJ2-7; v_call: TRBV28; d_call: TRBD1; cdr3_nt: TGTGCCAGCAGTCCAAGCCGGGACAGGGGTCGCCACGAGCAGTACTTC; cdr3_aa: CASSPSRDRGRHEQYF
clone_size: -; j_call: TRBJ2-5; v_call: TRBV5-1; d_call: -; cdr3_nt: TGCGCCAGCAGCTTTGGGAGGGGGGGCCTACAAGAGACCCAGTACTTC; cdr3_aa: CASSFGRGGLQETQYF
clone_size: many; j_call: TRBJ2-7; v_call: TRBV19; d_call: TRBD1; cdr3_nt: TGTGCCAGTAGTTTCCGGGACAGGGCATACGAGCAGTACTTC; cdr3_aa: CASSFRDRAYEQYF
clone_size: -; j_call: TRBJ2-3; v_call: TRBV29-1; d_call: -; cdr3_nt: TGCAGCGTTGATGTGGCCAGGAGCACAGATACGCAGTATTTT; cdr3_aa: CSVDVARSTDTQYF
clone_size: -; j_call: TRBJ2-5; v_call: TRBV7-7; d_call: TRBD1; cdr3_nt: TGTGCTAGCAGCCGAACGAGACAGGGCGCCCAGCACTTC; cdr3_aa: CASSRTRQGAQHF
clone_size: -; j_call: TRBJ1-3; v_call: TRBV19; d_call: -; cdr3_nt: TGTGCCTGGAGGGGGGGCGACTCTGGAAACACCATATATTTT; cdr3_aa: CAWRGGDSGNTIYF
clone_size: -; j_call: TRBJ2-2; v_call: TRBV24-1; d_call: TRBD1; cdr3_nt: TGTGCCACCTCCCTGGGGACAGGATACACCGGGGAGCTGTTTTTT; cdr3_aa: CATSLGTGYTGELFF
clone_size: -; j_call: TRBJ2-2; v_call: TRBV7-9; d_call: TRBD2; cdr3_nt: TGTGCCAGCAGCGAAGCGGGGGGGCTGACCAGGGAGCTGTTTTTT; cdr3_aa: CASSEAGGLTRELFF
clone_size: few; j_call: TRBJ2-7; v_call: TRBV20-1; d_call: TRBD1; cdr3_nt: TGCAGTGCGGAAACAGGGGGGTCCTACGAGCAGTACTTC; cdr3_aa: CSAETGGSYEQYF
clone_size: many; j_call: TRBJ1-5; v_call: TRBV2; d_call: -; cdr3_nt: TGTGCCAGCAGTTCGAGACTAGACTATAGCAATCAGCCCCAGCATTTT; cdr3_aa: CASSSRLDYSNQPQHF
clone_size: -; j_call: TRBJ1-3; v_call: TRBV7-9; d_call: -; cdr3_nt: TGTGCCAGCAGCTCTCGAGGGAGCATCTCTGGAAGCACCATATATTTT; cdr3_aa: CASSSRGSISGSTIYF
clone_size: many; j_call: TRBJ1-6; v_call: TRBV7-6; d_call: -; cdr3_nt: TGTGCCAGCAGCTCAGGGACGGAGGGAAATTCACCCCTCCACTTT; cdr3_aa: CASSSGTEGNSPLHF
clone_size: -; j_call: TRBJ1-2; v_call: TRBV25-1; d_call: -; cdr3_nt: TGTGCCAGCAGTGATTTCAACAGCCGCTATGGCTACACCTTC; cdr3_aa: CASSDFNSRYGYTF
clone_size: once; j_call: TRBJ2-1; v_call: TRBV11-2; d_call: -; cdr3_nt: TGTGCCAGCAGCTTAGGTTTCAGGCGGACTTTCTACAATGAGCAGTTCTTC; cdr3_aa: CASSLGFRRTFYNEQFF
clone_size: -; j_call: TRBJ2-1; v_call: TRBV29-1; d_call: -; cdr3_nt: TGCAGCGGGGGGGAATACAATGAGCAGTTCTTC; cdr3_aa: CSGGEYNEQFF
clone_size: many; j_call: TRBJ2-5; v_call: TRBV20-1; d_call: -; cdr3_nt: TGCAGTGCTAGAGGGGGATGGGACGAGACCCAGTACTTC; cdr3_aa: CSARGGWDETQYF
clone_size: -; j_call: TRBJ2-1; v_call: TRBV6-4; d_call: -; cdr3_nt: TGTGCTAGCGGTGAATTTGAGGGAGCGGACAATGAGCAGTTCTTC; cdr3_aa: CASGEFEGADNEQFF
clone_size: many; j_call: TRBJ1-3; v_call: TRBV10-3; d_call: -; cdr3_nt: TGTGCCATCAGTGAGTCGGGGCAGGTAGTCGGAAACACCATATATTTT; cdr3_aa: CAISESGQVVGNTIYF
clone_size: many; j_call: TRBJ2-3; v_call: TRBV7-8; d_call: TRBD2; cdr3_nt: TGTGCCAGCAGCCGACTAGCGAAAATAAACTCAGATACGCAGTATTTT; cdr3_aa: CASSRLAKINSDTQYF
clone_size: once; j_call: TRBJ2-7; v_call: TRBV20-1; d_call: TRBD2; cdr3_nt: TGCAGTGCGCCGTCGGGGGGGGCCGAGACCTACGAGCAGTACTTC; cdr3_aa: CSAPSGGAETYEQYF
clone_size: -; j_call: TRBJ1-2; v_call: TRBV4-2; d_call: -; cdr3_nt: TGTGCCAGCAGCCACCGGACAGTAAACAACTATGGCTACACCTTC; cdr3_aa: CASSHRTVNNYGYTF
clone_size: -; j_call: TRBJ2-7; v_call: TRBV2; d_call: -; cdr3_nt: TGTGCCAGCAGTGCATCCGGGACCAGCTGGGGCGAGCAGTACTTC; cdr3_aa: CASSASGTSWGEQYF
clone_size: many; j_call: TRBJ2-7; v_call: TRBV20-1; d_call: TRBD1; cdr3_nt: TGCAGTGCTAGAAGCCTGGGACAGGGGTCCTACGAGCAGTACTTC; cdr3_aa: CSARSLGQGSYEQYF
clone_size: -; j_call: TRBJ2-7; v_call: TRBV20-1; d_call: -; cdr3_nt: TGCAGTGCTTGGGGCAGCTTGTTCTACGAGCAGTGCTTC; cdr3_aa: CSAWGSLFYEQCF
clone_size: -; j_call: TRBJ1-5; v_call: TRBV20-1; d_call: -; cdr3_nt: TGCAGTGCCCGTAGGTCGGGCAATCAGCCCCAGCATTTT; cdr3_aa: CSARRSGNQPQHF
clone_size: -; j_call: TRBJ1-5; v_call: TRBV2; d_call: -; cdr3_nt: TGTGCCACCCCGTCCGGGACGGTTAGCAATCAGCCCCAGCATTTT; cdr3_aa: CATPSGTVSNQPQHF
clone_size: many; j_call: TRBJ2-7; v_call: TRBV12-3/TRBV12-4; d_call: TRBD1; cdr3_nt: TGTGCCAGCAGTTTATTGGTGACAGGGGCGGTTCTGTACTTC; cdr3_aa: CASSLLVTGAVLYF
clone_size: -; j_call: TRBJ2-7; v_call: TRBV5-1; d_call: TRBD1; cdr3_nt: TGCGCCAGCGCTAGCCGGGACAGGAACTACGAGCAGTACTTC; cdr3_aa: CASASRDRNYEQYF
clone_size: many; j_call: TRBJ2-3; v_call: TRBV20-1; d_call: TRBD2; cdr3_nt: TGCAGTGCGGAAGGAGGGCTAGCGGGGGTTACGCAGTATTTT; cdr3_aa: CSAEGGLAGVTQYF
clone_size: many; j_call: TRBJ2-2; v_call: TRBV20-1; d_call: -; cdr3_nt: TGCAGTGCTACCCCCCTAGGAGGTTCGCTGATTCTGTTTTTT; cdr3_aa: CSATPLGGSLILFF
clone_size: few; j_call: TRBJ2-1; v_call: TRBV7-9; d_call: -; cdr3_nt: TGTGCCAGCAGCACTCGCGGCAATGAGCAGTTCTTC; cdr3_aa: CASSTRGNEQFF
clone_size: few; j_call: TRBJ1-2; v_call: TRBV2; d_call: -; cdr3_nt: TGTGCCAGCAGTGAAGGTTTTCAGGGGGGCTACACCTTC; cdr3_aa: CASSEGFQGGYTF
clone_size: -; j_call: TRBJ1-5; v_call: TRBV10-1; d_call: -; cdr3_nt: TGCGCCAGCAGTATGGGAGGGACGGAGGGACGGTCACTCCAGCATTTT; cdr3_aa: CASSMGGTEGRSLQHF
clone_size: -; j_call: TRBJ2-3; v_call: TRBV7-2; d_call: -; cdr3_nt: TGTGCCAGCAGCCAACCGACAGGAAGCACAGATACGCAGTATTTT; cdr3_aa: CASSQPTGSTDTQYF
clone_size: -; j_call: TRBJ1-4; v_call: TRBV7-9; d_call: TRBD1; cdr3_nt: TGTGCCAGCAGGTCAGGGGGCTCAACTGAAAAACTGTTTTTT; cdr3_aa: CASRSGGSTEKLFF
clone_size: -; j_call: TRBJ1-1; v_call: TRBV7-9; d_call: -; cdr3_nt: TGTGCCAGCACTAGCGGGGGGGGGGAGGGCACTGAAGCTTTCTTT; cdr3_aa: CASTSGGGEGTEAFF